This paragraph reports one T cell receptor beta chain. Its antigen remains unknown. The junction had 3 bases not matched to a gene; V was cut back by 1 base and J by 3 bases. The CDR3 totals 15 residues. CDR1 is PRHDT and CDR2 is FYEKMQ in the germline V gene (reference sequence). This sample stems from a study of T cells after yellow fever vaccination. At the level of the study: Where fractions had low cell numbers, libraries were prepared from them with the SMART-Seq v4 Ultra Low Input RNA kit. Study results and caveats: It was a weaker secondary response, yet one that peaked faster, at day 5 versus 15. CD4 and CD8 compartments shared a small share of clonotypes, likely from convergent recombination.

They built TCR cDNA with 5'RACE template switching, a step that put in a universal primer site and UMIs. TCRdb re-analysed the 5' RACE reads in MiXCR, keeping a single row per CDR3 protein. Of 600,000 to 750,000 distinct CDR3 sequences in the sample, 9% to 15% were seen once. The specimen comprised PBMCs, sampled on the day of the yellow fever booster vaccination. The sequence derives from a man aged 30 to 39 who received the YFV17D yellow fever vaccine. V usage is TRBV13 and J usage is TRBJ2-1, with 7 bases fitting TRBD2. This CDR3 reads CASSLAVAGYNEQFF. In nucleotides, the CDR3 is TGTGCCAGCAGCTTAGCAGTAGCGGGCTACAATGAGCAGTTCTTC.